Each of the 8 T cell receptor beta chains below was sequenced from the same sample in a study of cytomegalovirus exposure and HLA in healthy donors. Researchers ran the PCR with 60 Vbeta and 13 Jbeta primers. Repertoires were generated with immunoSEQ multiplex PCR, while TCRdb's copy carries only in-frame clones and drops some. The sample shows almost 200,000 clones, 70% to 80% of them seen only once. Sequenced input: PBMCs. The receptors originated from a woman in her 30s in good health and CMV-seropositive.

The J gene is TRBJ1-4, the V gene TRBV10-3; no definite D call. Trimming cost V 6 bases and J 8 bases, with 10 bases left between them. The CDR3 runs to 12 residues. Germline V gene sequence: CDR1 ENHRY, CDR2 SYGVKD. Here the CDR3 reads CAIRGSGEKLFF. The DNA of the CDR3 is TGTGCCATCAGGGGGAGTGGGGAAAAACTGTTTTTT.

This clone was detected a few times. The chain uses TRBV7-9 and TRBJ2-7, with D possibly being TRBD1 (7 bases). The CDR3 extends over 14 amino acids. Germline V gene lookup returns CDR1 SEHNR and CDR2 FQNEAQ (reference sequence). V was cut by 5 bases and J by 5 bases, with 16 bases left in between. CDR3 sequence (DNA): TGTGCCAGCAGCACTCGAGGGGGCGGGAACGAGCAGTACTTC. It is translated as CASSTRGGGNEQYF.

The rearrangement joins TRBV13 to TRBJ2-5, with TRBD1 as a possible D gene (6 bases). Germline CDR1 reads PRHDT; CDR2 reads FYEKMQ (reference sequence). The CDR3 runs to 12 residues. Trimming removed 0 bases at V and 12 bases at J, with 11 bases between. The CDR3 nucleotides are TGTGCCAGCAGCTTAGGACGGGACAAGGAGTACTTC. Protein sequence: CASSLGRDKEYF.

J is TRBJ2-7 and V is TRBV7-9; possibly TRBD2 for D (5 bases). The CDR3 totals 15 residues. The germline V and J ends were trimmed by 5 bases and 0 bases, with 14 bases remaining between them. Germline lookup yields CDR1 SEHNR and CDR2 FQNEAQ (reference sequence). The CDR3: CASSEGRDNSYEQYF. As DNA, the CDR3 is TGTGCCAGCAGCGAGGGCCGAGACAACTCCTACGAGCAGTACTTC.

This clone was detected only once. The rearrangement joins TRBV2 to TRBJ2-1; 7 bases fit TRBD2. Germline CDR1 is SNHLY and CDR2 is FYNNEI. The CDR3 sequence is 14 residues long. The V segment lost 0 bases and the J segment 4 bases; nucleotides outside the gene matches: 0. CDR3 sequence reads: CASSEARGYNEQFF. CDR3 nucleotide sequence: TGTGCCAGCAGTGAAGCGCGGGGGTACAATGAGCAGTTCTTC.

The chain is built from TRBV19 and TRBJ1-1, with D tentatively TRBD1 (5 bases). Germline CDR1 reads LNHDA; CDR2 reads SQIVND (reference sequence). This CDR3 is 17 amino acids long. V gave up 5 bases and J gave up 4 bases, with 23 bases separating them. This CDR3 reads CASSPGQIRVLSTEAFF. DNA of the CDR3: TGTGCCAGTAGTCCAGGGCAGATCCGGGTTTTAAGCACTGAAGCTTTCTTT.

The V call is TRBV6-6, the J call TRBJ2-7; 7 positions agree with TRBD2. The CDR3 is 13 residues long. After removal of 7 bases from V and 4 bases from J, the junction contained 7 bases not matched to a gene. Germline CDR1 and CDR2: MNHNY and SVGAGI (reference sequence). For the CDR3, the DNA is TGTGCCAGCACTTCTAGCGGACTGTACGAGCAGTACTTC. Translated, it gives CASTSSGLYEQYF.

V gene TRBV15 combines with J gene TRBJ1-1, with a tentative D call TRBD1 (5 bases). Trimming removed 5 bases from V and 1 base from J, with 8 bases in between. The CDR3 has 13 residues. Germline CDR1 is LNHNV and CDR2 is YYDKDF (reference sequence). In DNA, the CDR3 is TGTGCCACCAGCTCAACAGGGAACACTGAAGCTTTCTTT. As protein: CATSSTGNTEAFF.